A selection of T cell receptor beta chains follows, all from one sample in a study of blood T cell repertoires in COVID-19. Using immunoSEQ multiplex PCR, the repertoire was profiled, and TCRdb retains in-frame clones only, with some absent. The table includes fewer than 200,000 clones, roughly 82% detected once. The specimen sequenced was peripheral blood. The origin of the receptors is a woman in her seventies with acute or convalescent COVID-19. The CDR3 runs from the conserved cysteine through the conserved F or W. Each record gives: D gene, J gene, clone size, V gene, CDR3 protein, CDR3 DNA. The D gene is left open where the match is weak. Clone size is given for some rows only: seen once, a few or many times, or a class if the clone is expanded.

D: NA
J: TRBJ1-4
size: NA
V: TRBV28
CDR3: CASSLNVDSEKLFF
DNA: TGTGCCAGCAGTTTGAACGTTGATAGTGAAAAACTGTTTTTT

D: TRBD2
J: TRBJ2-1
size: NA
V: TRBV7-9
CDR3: CASSPRLAGGRYNEQFF
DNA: TGTGCCAGCAGCCCAAGACTAGCGGGAGGGCGTTACAATGAGCAGTTCTTC

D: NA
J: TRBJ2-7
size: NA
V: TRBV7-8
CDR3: CASGLPGSDIYEQYF
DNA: TGTGCCAGCGGCCTCCCTGGGAGCGATATCTACGAGCAGTACTTC

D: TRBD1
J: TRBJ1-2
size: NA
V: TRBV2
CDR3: CASSVGTGANYGYTF
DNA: TGTGCCAGCAGTGTGGGGACAGGTGCTAACTATGGCTACACCTTC

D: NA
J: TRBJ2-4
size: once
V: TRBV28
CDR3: CASSSTGLAKNIQYF
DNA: TGTGCCAGCAGTTCCACAGGGCTCGCCAAAAACATTCAGTACTTC

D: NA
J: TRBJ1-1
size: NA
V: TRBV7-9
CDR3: CASSFLSGQNTEAFF
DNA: TGTGCCAGCAGCTTTTTATCGGGACAGAACACTGAAGCTTTCTTT

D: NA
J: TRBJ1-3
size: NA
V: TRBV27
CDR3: CASSFAALLESLGNTIYF
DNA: TGTGCCAGCAGTTTCGCAGCACTACTAGAGTCTCTTGGAAACACCATATATTTT

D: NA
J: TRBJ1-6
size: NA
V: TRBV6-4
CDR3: CASSDSPAGPARHSYNSPLHF
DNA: TGTGCCAGCAGTGACTCTCCCGCGGGACCCGCCCGACACTCCTATAATTCACCCCTCCACTTT

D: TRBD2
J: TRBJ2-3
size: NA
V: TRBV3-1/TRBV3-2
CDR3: CASSPLAGNTDTQYF
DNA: TGTGCCAGCAGCCCCTTAGCGGGGAACACAGATACGCAGTATTTT

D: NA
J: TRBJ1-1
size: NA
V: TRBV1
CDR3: CTSSQDWAMNTEAFF
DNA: TGCACCAGCAGCCAAGATTGGGCGATGAACACTGAAGCTTTCTTT

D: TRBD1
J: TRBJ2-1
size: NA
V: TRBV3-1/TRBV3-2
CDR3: CASSLCLGTGKCNEQFF
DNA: TGTGCCAGCAGCCTCTGCCTCGGGACAGGGAAGTGTAATGAGCAGTTCTTC

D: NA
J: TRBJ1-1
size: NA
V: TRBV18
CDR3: CASSPLPGQVTEAFF
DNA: TGTGCCAGCTCACCACTTCCGGGACAAGTTACTGAAGCTTTCTTT

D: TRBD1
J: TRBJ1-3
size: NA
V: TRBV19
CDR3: CASSPTGEAGNTIYF
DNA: TGTGCCAGTAGTCCGACAGGGGAAGCTGGAAACACCATATATTTT

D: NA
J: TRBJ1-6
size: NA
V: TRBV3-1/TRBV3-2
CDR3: CASTKGLPGLKGSPLHF
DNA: TGTGCCAGCACCAAAGGGCTCCCAGGGCTGAAGGGTTCACCCCTCCACTTT

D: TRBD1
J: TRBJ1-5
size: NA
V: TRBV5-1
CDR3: CASSLDSGGQWPQHF
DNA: TGCGCCAGCAGCTTGGATTCAGGGGGCCAGTGGCCCCAGCATTTT

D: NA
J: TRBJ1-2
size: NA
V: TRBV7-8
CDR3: CASSSRQDYGYTF
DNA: TGTGCCAGCAGCTCCCGACAGGACTATGGCTACACCTTC

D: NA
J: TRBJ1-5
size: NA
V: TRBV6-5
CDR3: CASSYRQLNQPQHF
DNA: TGTGCCAGCAGTTACAGACAACTCAATCAGCCCCAGCATTTT

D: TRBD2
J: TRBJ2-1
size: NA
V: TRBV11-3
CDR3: CASSLGAGLAGGHSYNEQFF
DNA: TGTGCCAGCAGCTTAGGGGCCGGACTAGCGGGGGGGCACAGCTACAATGAGCAGTTCTTC

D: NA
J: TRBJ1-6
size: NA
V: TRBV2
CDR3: CASMAGSPLHF
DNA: TGTGCCAGTATGGCGGGTTCACCCCTCCACTTT

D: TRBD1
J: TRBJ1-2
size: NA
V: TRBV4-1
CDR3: CASSQDQSPGGFGYTF
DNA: TGCGCCAGCAGCCAAGATCAATCTCCAGGGGGCTTTGGCTACACCTTC

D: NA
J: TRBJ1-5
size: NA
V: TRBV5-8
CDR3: CASSPTTGDSNQPQHF
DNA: TGTGCCAGCAGCCCTACGACAGGTGATAGCAATCAGCCCCAGCATTTT

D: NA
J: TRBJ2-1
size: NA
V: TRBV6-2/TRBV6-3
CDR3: CASSYRRGSGQFF
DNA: TGTGCCAGCAGTTACCGGCGGGGCAGCGGGCAGTTCTTC

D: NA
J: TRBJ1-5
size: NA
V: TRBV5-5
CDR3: CASSLVEGQLGQPQHF
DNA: TGTGCCAGCAGCTTGGTGGAGGGTCAATTGGGTCAGCCCCAGCATTTT

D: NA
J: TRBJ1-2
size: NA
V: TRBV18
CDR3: CASSPGGQRYGYTF
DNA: TGTGCCAGCTCACCAGGGGGCCAGAGGTATGGCTACACCTTC

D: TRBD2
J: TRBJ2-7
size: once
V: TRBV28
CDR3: CASSLVLAGGSYEQYF
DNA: TGTGCCAGCAGTTTAGTGCTAGCGGGAGGATCCTACGAGCAGTACTTC

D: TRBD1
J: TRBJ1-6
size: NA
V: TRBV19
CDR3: CASSVGQGISPLHF
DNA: TGTGCCAGTAGTGTGGGACAGGGTATTTCACCCCTCCACTTT

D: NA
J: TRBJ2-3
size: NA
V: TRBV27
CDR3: CASSYTGVLTDTQYF
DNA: TGTGCCAGCAGTTATACCGGGGTTCTCACAGATACGCAGTATTTT

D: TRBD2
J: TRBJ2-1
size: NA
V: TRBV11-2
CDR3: CASRGLLTGEQFF
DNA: TGTGCCAGCAGGGGACTACTGACGGGTGAGCAGTTCTTC

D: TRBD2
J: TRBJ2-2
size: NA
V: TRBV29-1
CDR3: CSAVTSGGARGGELFF
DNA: TGCAGCGCCGTGACTAGCGGGGGGGCCCGTGGCGGGGAGCTGTTTTTT

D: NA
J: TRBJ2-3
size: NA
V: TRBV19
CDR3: CASSSGGRTDTQYF
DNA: TGTGCCAGTAGCAGCGGAGGTCGCACAGATACGCAGTATTTT

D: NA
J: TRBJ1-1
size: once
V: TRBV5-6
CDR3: CASSLLGMNTEAFF
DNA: TGTGCCAGCAGCTTACTGGGCATGAACACTGAAGCTTTCTTT

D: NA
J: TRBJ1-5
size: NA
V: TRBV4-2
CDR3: CASSQDEFGSNQPQHF
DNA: TGTGCCAGCAGCCAAGACGAATTCGGTAGCAATCAGCCCCAGCATTTT

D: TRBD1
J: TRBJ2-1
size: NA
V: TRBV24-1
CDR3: CATRDRASSYNEQFF
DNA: TGTGCCACCAGAGACAGGGCCAGCTCCTACAATGAGCAGTTCTTC

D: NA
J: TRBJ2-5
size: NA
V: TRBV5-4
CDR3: CASSLQQGMETQYF
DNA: TGTGCCAGCAGCTTACAACAGGGTATGGAGACCCAGTACTTC

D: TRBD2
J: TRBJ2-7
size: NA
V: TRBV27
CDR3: CASSFSGVNYEQYF
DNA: TGTGCCAGCAGTTTCAGCGGGGTGAACTACGAGCAGTACTTC

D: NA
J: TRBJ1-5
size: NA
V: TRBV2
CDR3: CASSEQGGSNQPQHF
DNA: TGTGCCAGCAGTGAACAGGGAGGGAGCAATCAGCCCCAGCATTTT

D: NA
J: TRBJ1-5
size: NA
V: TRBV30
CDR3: CAWSHWTVDSNQPQHF
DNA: TGTGCCTGGAGTCATTGGACAGTCGATAGCAATCAGCCCCAGCATTTT

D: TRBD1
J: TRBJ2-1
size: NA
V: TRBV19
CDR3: CASTPRQGDNNEQFF
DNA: TGTGCCAGCACCCCGCGACAGGGGGACAACAATGAGCAGTTCTTC

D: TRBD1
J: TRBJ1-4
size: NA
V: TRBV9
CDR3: CASSVGGGQGANEKLFF
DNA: TGTGCCAGCAGCGTAGGAGGGGGACAGGGGGCTAATGAAAAACTGTTTTTT

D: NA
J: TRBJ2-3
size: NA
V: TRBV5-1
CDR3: CASSLAPGADTQYF
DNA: TGCGCCAGCAGCTTGGCCCCGGGGGCAGATACGCAGTATTTT

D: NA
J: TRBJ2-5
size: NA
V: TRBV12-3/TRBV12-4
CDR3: CASSLGRIGTQYF
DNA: TGTGCCAGCAGTTTAGGCAGGATTGGGACCCAGTACTTC

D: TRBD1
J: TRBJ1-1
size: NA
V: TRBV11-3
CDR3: CASSAAGWDSRNLNTEAFF
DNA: TGTGCCAGCAGCGCCGCGGGGTGGGACAGCCGAAATCTGAACACTGAAGCTTTCTTT

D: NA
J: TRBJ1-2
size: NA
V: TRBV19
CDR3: CASSITAGVNYGYTF
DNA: TGTGCCAGTAGTATCACCGCCGGAGTTAACTATGGCTACACCTTC

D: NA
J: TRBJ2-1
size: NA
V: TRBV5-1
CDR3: CASSLSSAGLGVGGSYNEQFF
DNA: TGCGCCAGCAGCTTGAGTTCCGCCGGTCTAGGGGTCGGTGGCTCCTACAATGAGCAGTTCTTC

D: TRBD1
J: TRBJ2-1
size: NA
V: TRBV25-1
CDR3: CASSGTGSDNEQFF
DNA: TGTGCCAGCAGTGGGACAGGGAGTGACAATGAGCAGTTCTTC

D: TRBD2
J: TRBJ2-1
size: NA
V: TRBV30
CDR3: CAGSRRTSGTNEQFF
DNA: TGTGCCGGGTCGAGGAGGACTAGCGGGACGAATGAGCAGTTCTTC

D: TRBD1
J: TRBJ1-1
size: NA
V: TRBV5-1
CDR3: CASSLAPGQGQGEAFF
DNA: TGCGCCAGCAGCTTGGCACCAGGACAGGGGCAGGGTGAAGCTTTCTTT

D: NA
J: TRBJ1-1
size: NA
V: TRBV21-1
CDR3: CASSSPQRGNTEAFF
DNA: TGTGCCAGCAGCAGCCCCCAAAGGGGCAACACTGAAGCTTTCTTT

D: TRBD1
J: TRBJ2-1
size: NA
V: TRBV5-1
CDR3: CASSLTGGNNEQFF
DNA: TGCGCCAGCAGCTTGACAGGGGGTAACAATGAGCAGTTCTTC

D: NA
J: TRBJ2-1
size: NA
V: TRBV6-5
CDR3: CASRDIGGVNEQFF
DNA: TGTGCCAGCAGAGATATAGGAGGGGTCAATGAGCAGTTCTTC

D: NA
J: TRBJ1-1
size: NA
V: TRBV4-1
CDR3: CASSQYRQSEAFF
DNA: TGCGCCAGCAGCCAATATCGACAATCTGAAGCTTTCTTT

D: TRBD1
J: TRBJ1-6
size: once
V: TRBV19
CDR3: CASSDERTGVTLHF
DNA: TGTGCCAGTAGCGACGAGAGGACAGGGGTCACCCTCCACTTT

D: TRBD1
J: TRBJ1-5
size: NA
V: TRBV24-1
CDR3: CATSDPGTGPNQPQHF
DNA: TGTGCCACCAGTGACCCCGGGACAGGCCCAAATCAGCCCCAGCATTTT

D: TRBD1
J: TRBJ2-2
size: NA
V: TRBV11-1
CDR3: CASSSRDRDNAGELFF
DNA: TGTGCCAGCAGCTCGAGGGACAGGGATAATGCCGGGGAGCTGTTTTTT